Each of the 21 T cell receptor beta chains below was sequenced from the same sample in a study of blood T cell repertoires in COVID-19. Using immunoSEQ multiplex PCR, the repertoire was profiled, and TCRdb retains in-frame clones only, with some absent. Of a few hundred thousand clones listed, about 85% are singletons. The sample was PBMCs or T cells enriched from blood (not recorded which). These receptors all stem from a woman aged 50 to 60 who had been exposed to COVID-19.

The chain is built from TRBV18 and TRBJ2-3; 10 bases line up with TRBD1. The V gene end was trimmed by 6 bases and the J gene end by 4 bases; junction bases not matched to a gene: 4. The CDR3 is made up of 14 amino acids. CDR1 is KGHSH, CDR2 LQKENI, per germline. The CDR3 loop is CASSRDRGSDTQYF. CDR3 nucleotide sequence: TGTGCCAGCTCGAGGGACAGGGGATCAGATACGCAGTATTTT.

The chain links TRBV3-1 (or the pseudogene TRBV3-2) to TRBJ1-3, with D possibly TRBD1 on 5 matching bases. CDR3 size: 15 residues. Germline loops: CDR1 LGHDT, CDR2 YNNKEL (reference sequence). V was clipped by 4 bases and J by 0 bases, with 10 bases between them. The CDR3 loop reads CASSLDRFSGNTIYF. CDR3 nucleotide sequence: TGTGCCAGCAGCCTAGACAGATTCTCTGGAAACACCATATATTTT.

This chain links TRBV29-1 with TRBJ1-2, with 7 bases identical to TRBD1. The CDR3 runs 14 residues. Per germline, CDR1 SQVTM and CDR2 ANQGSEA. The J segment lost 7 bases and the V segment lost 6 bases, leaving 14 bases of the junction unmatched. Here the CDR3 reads CSVPETGKALGYTF. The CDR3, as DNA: TGCAGCGTCCCCGAGACAGGGAAAGCACTTGGCTACACCTTC.

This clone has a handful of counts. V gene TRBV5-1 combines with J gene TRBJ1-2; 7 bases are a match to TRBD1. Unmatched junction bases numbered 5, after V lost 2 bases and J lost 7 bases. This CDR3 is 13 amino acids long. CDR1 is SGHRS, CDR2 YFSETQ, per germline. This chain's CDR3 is CASSLSTGPGYTF. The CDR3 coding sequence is TGCGCCAGCAGCTTATCGACAGGGCCTGGCTACACCTTC.

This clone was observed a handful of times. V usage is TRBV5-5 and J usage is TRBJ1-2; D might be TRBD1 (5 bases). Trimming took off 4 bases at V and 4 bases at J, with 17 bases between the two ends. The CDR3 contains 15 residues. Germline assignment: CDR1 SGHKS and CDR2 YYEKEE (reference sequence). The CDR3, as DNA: TGTGCCAGCAGCCCTAGCGGGACTGTCATCTATGGCTACACCTTC. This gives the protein CASSPSGTVIYGYTF. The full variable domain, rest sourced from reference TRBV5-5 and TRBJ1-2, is DAGVTQSPTHLIKTRGQQVTLRCSPISGHKSVSWYQQVLGQGPQFIFQYYEKEERGRGNFPDRFSARQFPNYSSELNVNALLLGDSALYLCASSPSGTVIYGYTFGSGTRLTVV.

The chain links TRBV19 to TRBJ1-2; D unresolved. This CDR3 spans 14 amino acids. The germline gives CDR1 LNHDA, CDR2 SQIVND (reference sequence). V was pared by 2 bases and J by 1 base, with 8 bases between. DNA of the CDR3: TGTGCCAGTAGTATACGACGGAGTAACTATGGCTACACCTTC. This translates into CASSIRRSNYGYTF.

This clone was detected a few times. CDR3 sequence (DNA): TGTGCCTGGAGTACCGCAGGGGGCCGGGGTCCCCAGCATTTT. It codes for CAWSTAGGRGPQHF. This sequence joins TRBV30 and TRBJ1-5; 8 bases agree with TRBD1. The CDR3 is made up of 14 amino acids. The trim removed 2 bases at V and 10 bases at J, leaving 10 bases unmatched. Germline CDR1 and CDR2: GTSNPN and SVGIG (reference sequence).

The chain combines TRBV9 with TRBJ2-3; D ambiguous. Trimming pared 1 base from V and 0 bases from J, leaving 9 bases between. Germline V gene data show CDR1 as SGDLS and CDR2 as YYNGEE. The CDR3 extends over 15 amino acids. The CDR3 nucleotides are TGTGCCAGCAGCGTACAATCTACCAGCACAGATACGCAGTATTTT. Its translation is CASSVQSTSTDTQYF.

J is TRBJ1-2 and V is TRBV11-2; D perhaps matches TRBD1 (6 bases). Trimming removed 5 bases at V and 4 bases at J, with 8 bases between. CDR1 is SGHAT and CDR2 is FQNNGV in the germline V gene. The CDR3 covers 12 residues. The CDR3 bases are TGTGCCAGCAGCGACAGGAGCTATGGCTACACCTTC. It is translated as CASSDRSYGYTF. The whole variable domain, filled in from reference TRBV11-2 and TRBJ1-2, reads EAGVAQSPRYKIIEKRQSVAFWCNPISGHATLYWYQQILGQGPKLLIQFQNNGVVDDSQLPKDRFSAERLKGVDSTLKIQPAKLEDSAVYLCASSDRSYGYTFGSGTRLTVV.

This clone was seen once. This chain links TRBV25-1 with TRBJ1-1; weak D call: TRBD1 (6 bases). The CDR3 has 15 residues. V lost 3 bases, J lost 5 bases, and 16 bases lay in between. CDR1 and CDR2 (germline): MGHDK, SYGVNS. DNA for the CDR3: TGTGCCAGCAGTGACAGGGGAGGGGGGAGGACTGAAGCTTTCTTT. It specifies CASSDRGGGRTEAFF.

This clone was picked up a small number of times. CDR3 residues: CASSPGGLAYEQYF. CDR3 nucleotides: TGTGCCAGCAGCCCCGGGGGGTTGGCCTACGAGCAGTACTTC. The chain employs TRBV7-6 and TRBJ2-7; 7 bases are shared with TRBD2. This CDR3 is built from 14 residues. CDR1 is SGHVS, CDR2 FNYEAQ, per germline. V lost 5 bases, J lost 2 bases, and 6 bases stayed unmatched.

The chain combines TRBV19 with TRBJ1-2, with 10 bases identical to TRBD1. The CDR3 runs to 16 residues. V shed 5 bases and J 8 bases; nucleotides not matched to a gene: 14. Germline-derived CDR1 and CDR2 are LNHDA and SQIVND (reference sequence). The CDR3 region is CASSPRGDRGLWGYTF. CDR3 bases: TGTGCCAGTAGTCCCAGGGGGGACAGGGGCCTCTGGGGCTACACCTTC. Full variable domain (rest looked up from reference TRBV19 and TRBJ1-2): DGGITQSPKYLFRKEGQNVTLSCEQNLNHDAMYWYRQDPGQGLRLIYYSQIVNDFQKGDIAEGYSVSREKKESFPLTVTSAQKNPTAFYLCASSPRGDRGLWGYTFGSGTRLTVV.

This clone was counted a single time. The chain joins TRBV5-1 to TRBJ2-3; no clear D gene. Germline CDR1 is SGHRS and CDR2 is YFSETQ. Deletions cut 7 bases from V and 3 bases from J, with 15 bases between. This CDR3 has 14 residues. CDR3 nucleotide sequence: TGCGCCAGCCAAGGCGACTTCCCGACAGATACGCAGTATTTT. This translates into CASQGDFPTDTQYF.

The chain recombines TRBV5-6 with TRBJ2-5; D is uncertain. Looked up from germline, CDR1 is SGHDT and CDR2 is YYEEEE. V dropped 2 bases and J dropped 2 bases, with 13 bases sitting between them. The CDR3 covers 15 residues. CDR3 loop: CASSFFRTPQETQYF. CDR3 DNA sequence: TGTGCCAGCAGCTTCTTCCGAACTCCTCAAGAGACCCAGTACTTC.

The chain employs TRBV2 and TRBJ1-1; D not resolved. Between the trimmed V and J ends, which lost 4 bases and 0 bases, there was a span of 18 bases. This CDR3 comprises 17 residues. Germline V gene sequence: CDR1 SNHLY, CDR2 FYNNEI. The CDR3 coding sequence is TGTGCCAGCAGTGGGCCCAGGTGGTCCCCTATGAACACTGAAGCTTTCTTT. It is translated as CASSGPRWSPMNTEAFF.

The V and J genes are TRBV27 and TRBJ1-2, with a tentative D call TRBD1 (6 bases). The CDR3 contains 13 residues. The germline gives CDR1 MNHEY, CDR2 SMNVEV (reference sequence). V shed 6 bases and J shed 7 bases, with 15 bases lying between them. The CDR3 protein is CASSRQAAGGYTF. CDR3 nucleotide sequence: TGTGCCAGCAGCAGACAGGCCGCGGGTGGCTACACCTTC.

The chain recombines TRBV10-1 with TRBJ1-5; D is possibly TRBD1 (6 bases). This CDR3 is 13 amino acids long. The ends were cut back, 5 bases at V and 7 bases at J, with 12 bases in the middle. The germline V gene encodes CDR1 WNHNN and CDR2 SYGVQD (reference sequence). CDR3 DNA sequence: TGCGCCAGCAGTCTAAAGGGGGACCAGCCCCAGCATTTT. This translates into CASSLKGDQPQHF.

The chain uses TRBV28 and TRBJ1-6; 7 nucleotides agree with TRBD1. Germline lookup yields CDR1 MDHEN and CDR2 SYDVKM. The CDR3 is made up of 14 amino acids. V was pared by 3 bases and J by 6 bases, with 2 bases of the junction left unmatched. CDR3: CASSLYRGNSPLHF. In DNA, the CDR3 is TGTGCCAGCAGTTTGTACAGGGGTAATTCACCCCTCCACTTT.

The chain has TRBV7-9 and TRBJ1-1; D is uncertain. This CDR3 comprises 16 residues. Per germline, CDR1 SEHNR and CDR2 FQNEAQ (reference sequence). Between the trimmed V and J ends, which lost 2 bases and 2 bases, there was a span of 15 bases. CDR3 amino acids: CASSLIVTGSNTEAFF. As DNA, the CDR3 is TGTGCCAGCAGCTTAATAGTGACGGGTTCTAACACTGAAGCTTTCTTT. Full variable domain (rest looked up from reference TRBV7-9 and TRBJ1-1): DTGVSQNPRHKITKRGQNVTFRCDPISEHNRLYWYRQTLGQGPEFLTYFQNEAQLEKSRLLSDRFSAERPKGSFSTLEIQRTEQGDSAMYLCASSLIVTGSNTEAFFGQGTRLTVV.

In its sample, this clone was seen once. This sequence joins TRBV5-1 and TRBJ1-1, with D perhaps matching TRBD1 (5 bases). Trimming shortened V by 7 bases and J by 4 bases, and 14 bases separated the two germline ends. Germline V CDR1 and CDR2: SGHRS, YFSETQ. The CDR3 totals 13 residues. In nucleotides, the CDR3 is TGCGCCAGCTGGGGCGGGGGGTTCACTGAAGCTTTCTTT. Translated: CASWGGGFTEAFF.

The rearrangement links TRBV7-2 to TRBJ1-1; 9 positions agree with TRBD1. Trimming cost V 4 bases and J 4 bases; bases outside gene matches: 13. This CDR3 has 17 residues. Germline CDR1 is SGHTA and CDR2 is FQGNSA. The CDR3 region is CASSYHLGTGRGTEAFF. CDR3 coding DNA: TGTGCCAGCAGCTACCACTTGGGGACAGGGCGGGGCACTGAAGCTTTCTTT.